This T cell receptor beta chain originates from a study of breast tumors, draining lymph nodes, adjacent tissues. Regarding the study as a whole: Findings are consistent with lymph node origin and intratumoral expansion of most tumor T cells. Compared with lymph nodes, tumors were less diverse; compared with nontumor tissue, more. Luminal-like breast cancer showed significantly higher tumor–nontumor repertoire similarity than basal-like.

MiXCR was run by TCRdb on the multiplex PCR reads, yielding one entry per CDR3 protein. This table has some 120,000 distinct CDR3 sequences, less than 20% appearing once. This CDR3 contains 15 residues. V trimming: 3 bases; J trimming: 8 bases; junction bases outside the gene matches: 6. Germline lookup yields CDR1 SGHTA and CDR2 FQGNSA. On this clonotype: Its target is unknown.

Samples came from axillary lymph nodes draining the breast cancer. V and J are TRBV7-2 and TRBJ2-1; 11 nucleotides agree with TRBD2. The receptor was derived from a female donor with breast cancer. Some clones in this sample may be carry-over from other donors' samples. The sample comprised axillary lymph node tissue. The CDR3 sequence: CASSFSSGGMDEQFF. The CDR3 DNA sequence: TGTGCCAGCAGCTTTTCTAGCGGGGGGATGGATGAGCAGTTCTTC.